Presented here are 2 T cell receptor beta chains from one specimen sequenced in a study of OX40 agonist ivuxolimab in advanced cancers. Repertoires were generated with immunoSEQ multiplex PCR, while TCRdb's copy carries only in-frame clones and drops some. The table shows some 100,000 clones, with roughly 80% occurring only once. Sequencing was performed on CD4+ or CD8+ T cells sorted from blood, taken in a trial of the OX40 agonist ivuxolimab. The receptors shown here come from an adult with an advanced solid tumor such as melanoma, head and neck, liver or kidney cancer.

The gene calls are TRBV30 and TRBJ2-3; 8 bases line up with TRBD2. The germline V gene encodes CDR1 GTSNPN and CDR2 SVGIG (reference sequence). CDR3 length equals 15 residues. With 0 bases clipped from V and 4 bases from J, the junction kept 6 bases outside the gene matches. CDR3 nucleotides: TGTGCCTGGAGTGTACGGGCGGGGGGCCCAGATACGCAGTATTTT. This translates into CAWSVRAGGPDTQYF.

V and J are TRBV5-4 and TRBJ1-5, with D perhaps TRBD1 (5 bases). Trimming stripped 4 bases from V and 3 bases from J, with 8 bases between. The germline CDR1 and CDR2 sequences are SGHNT and YYREEE (reference sequence). The CDR3 runs 13 residues. The CDR3 protein is CASSRGINQPQHF. CDR3 nucleotides: TGTGCCAGCAGCAGGGGTATCAATCAGCCCCAGCATTTT.